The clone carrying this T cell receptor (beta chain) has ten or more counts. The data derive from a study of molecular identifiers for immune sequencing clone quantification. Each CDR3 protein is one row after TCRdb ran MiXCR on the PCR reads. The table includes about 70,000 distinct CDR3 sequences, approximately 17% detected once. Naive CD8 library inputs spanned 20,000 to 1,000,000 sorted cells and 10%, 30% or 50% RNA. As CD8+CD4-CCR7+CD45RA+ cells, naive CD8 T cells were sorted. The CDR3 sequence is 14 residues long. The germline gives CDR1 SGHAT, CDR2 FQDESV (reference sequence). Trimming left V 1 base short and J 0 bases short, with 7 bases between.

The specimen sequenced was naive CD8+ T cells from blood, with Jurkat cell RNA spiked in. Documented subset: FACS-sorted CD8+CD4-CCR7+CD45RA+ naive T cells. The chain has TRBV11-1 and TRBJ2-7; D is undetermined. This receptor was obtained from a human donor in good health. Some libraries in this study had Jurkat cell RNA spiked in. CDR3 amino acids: CASSLVAISYEQYF. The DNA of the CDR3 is TGTGCCAGCAGCTTAGTCGCCATCTCCTACGAGCAGTACTTC.